A selection of T cell receptor beta chains follows, all from one sample in a study of T cell responses to AZD1222 COVID-19 vaccine. The assay was immunoSEQ multiplex PCR, and TCRdb's table has in-frame clones only and misses some. The table includes 99,000 or so clones, 75% to 90% detected once. Sequenced material: peripheral blood, taken on day 0 of AZD1222 vaccination. The receptors come from an adult in good health. Each CDR3 is given with its conserved first and last residue. D genes are given only for firm matches.

>TRBV30|TRBJ2-1|-
CAWSISDNEQFF
TGTGCCTGGAGTATATCGGACAATGAGCAGTTCTTC
>TRBV6-4|TRBJ2-6|-
CASSDQGSSGANVLTF
TGTGCCAGCAGTGACCAGGGGAGCTCTGGGGCCAACGTCCTGACTTTC
>TRBV5-1|TRBJ1-4|TRBD1
CASSLEGQKELFF
TGCGCCAGCAGCTTGGAGGGACAGAAGGAACTGTTTTTT
>TRBV5-1|TRBJ1-4|TRBD1
CASSFQGAREKLFF
TGCGCCAGCAGCTTCCAGGGGGCGCGCGAAAAACTGTTTTTT
>TRBV6-5|TRBJ1-2|-
CASSYLGSYYGYTF
TGTGCCAGCAGTTATTTAGGCTCCTACTATGGCTACACCTTC